The 3 T cell receptor beta chains in this list originate from one sample, sequenced in a study of blood T cell repertoires in COVID-19 (dated by TCRdb to the early 2020s). Libraries came from the immunoSEQ multiplex PCR assay. TCRdb carries this immuneACCESS record with in-frame sequences only. Its versions omit some clonotypes, under half of them owing to an unresolved V gene in the studies checked, with the rest unexplained. Across this sample there are a few hundred thousand clones, with 80% to 90% seen only once. The ten largest clones take up less than 3.5% of the sample. Material: peripheral blood. The origin of the receptors is a woman aged 25-40 years with COVID-19, enrolled during active disease.

The CDR3 nucleotides are TGCGCCAGCAGCTCCAACGAGCGGGAGAACACCGGGGAGCTGTTTTTT. Residues: CASSSNERENTGELFF. The chain has TRBV5-1 and TRBJ2-2, with 7 bases identical to TRBD2. Unmatched junction bases numbered 6, after V lost 3 bases and J lost 1 base. This CDR3 comprises 16 residues. Germline values: CDR1 SGHRS, CDR2 YFSETQ.

V usage is TRBV5-5 and J usage is TRBJ1-5, with a tentative D call TRBD1 (6 bases). The CDR3 is made up of 15 amino acids. Germline V lookup: CDR1 SGHKS, CDR2 YYEKEE (reference sequence). The ends were cut back, 5 bases at V and 0 bases at J, with 12 bases in the middle. This CDR3 is CASSETGNSNQPQHF. CDR3 bases: TGTGCCAGCAGTGAGACAGGAAATAGCAATCAGCCCCAGCATTTT.

V usage is TRBV7-2 and J usage is TRBJ1-6; D possibly corresponds to TRBD1 (6 bases). The CDR3 length is 16 residues. Germline V gene sequence: CDR1 SGHTA, CDR2 FQGNSA. The V gene lost 3 bases and the J gene lost 6 bases, with 15 bases spanning the gap. The CDR3 is CASSFPQGFGNSPLHF. The DNA for the CDR3 is TGTGCCAGCAGCTTTCCACAGGGTTTCGGTAATTCACCCCTCCACTTT.